A selection of T cell receptor beta chains follows, all from one sample in a study of shared clonotypes between healthy human individuals. Produced via immunoSEQ multiplex PCR; TCRdb's table is partial and in-frame only. The sample has more than 2 million clones, about 94% seen once. Sequenced material: naive CD4+ T cells sorted from blood. These receptors originate from a man aged 18 to 35 in good health. The CDR3 runs from the conserved cysteine through the conserved F or W. The D gene is left open where the match is weak. The size field is filled for only some rows; it gives once, few, many or a size class.

abundance,v_gene,d_gene,j_gene,CDR3aa,CDR3nt
.,TRBV28,TRBD1,TRBJ1-2,CASRDRAFGGYTF,TGTGCCAGCCGGGACAGGGCGTTTGGTGGCTACACCTTC
.,TRBV5-1,.,TRBJ2-4,CASSLAREKNIQYF,TGCGCCAGCAGCTTGGCCAGGGAGAAAAACATTCAGTACTTC
.,TRBV30,TRBD2,TRBJ2-1,CAWSVQSGRARFF,TGTGCCTGGAGTGTACAATCGGGGAGGGCCAGGTTCTTC
.,TRBV5-1,.,TRBJ2-6,CASMDSGANVLTF,TGCGCCAGCATGGATTCTGGGGCCAACGTCCTGACTTTC
.,TRBV4-3,TRBD1,TRBJ2-7,CASSQGIAGQGASFSYEQYF,TGCGCCAGCAGCCAAGGTATCGCAGGACAGGGGGCCTCGTTCTCCTACGAGCAGTACTTC
.,TRBV7-2,TRBD1,TRBJ2-7,CASSPQGGDEQYF,TGTGCCAGCAGCCCACAGGGGGGCGACGAGCAGTACTTC
.,TRBV10-3,TRBD1,TRBJ2-1,CAIRAPGQGYNEQFF,TGTGCCATCAGAGCGCCGGGACAGGGTTACAATGAGCAGTTCTTC
once,TRBV11-1,TRBD1,TRBJ1-2,CASGRIQGDGYTF,TGTGCCAGCGGCCGGATCCAGGGGGATGGCTACACCTTC
.,TRBV11-2,TRBD1,TRBJ1-2,CASSLGPGGDGYTF,TGTGCCAGCAGCTTAGGGCCAGGGGGGGATGGCTACACCTTC
.,TRBV27,.,TRBJ1-1,CASSFRSRGTEAFF,TGTGCCAGCAGTTTTCGGTCACGAGGCACTGAAGCTTTCTTT
.,TRBV7-9,TRBD1,TRBJ1-1,CASSISTGVTEAFF,TGTGCCAGCAGCATCTCGACAGGGGTCACTGAAGCTTTCTTT
.,TRBV5-6,TRBD2,TRBJ2-2,CASSAMGLAGTGELFF,TGTGCCAGCAGCGCGATGGGACTAGCAGGGACCGGGGAGCTGTTTTTT
.,TRBV5-1,TRBD1,TRBJ1-1,CASSQGTGERTEAFF,TGCGCCAGCAGCCAGGGGACAGGGGAGCGCACTGAAGCTTTCTTT
.,TRBV6-6,.,TRBJ2-7,CASRIATGLEQYF,TGTGCCAGCAGAATAGCAACAGGGCTCGAGCAGTACTTC